These T cell receptor beta chains were read from a single sample in a study of early T cells in non-severe SARS-CoV-2 infection. MiXCR was run by TCRdb on the 5' RACE reads, yielding one entry per CDR3 protein. The sample lists about 64,000 distinct CDR3 sequences, approximately 10% seen once, with less than 3.5% in the top ten. The specimen comprised whole blood, sampled at baseline. These receptor sequences come from an adult who was a healthcare worker with PCR-confirmed SARS-CoV-2 infection or an uninfected control (not recorded which). Each CDR3 is given with its conserved first and last residue.

CDR3 protein: CASSPQGYNEQFF; V gene: TRBV6-2/TRBV6-3
CDR3 protein: CASSQGLEQFF; V gene: TRBV6-6
CDR3 protein: CASSYSAGGTTDTQYF; V gene: TRBV6-5
CDR3 protein: CSARDPDRGTTDTQYF; V gene: TRBV20-1
CDR3 protein: CASSSPSQSNTGELFF; V gene: TRBV5-1
CDR3 protein: CASSLQQEAGYGYTF; V gene: TRBV27
CDR3 protein: CASSAGGSYNEQFF; V gene: TRBV9
CDR3 protein: CATSRDPPSTPGPQYF; V gene: TRBV15
CDR3 protein: CASSQIGVGTEAFF; V gene: TRBV4-3
CDR3 protein: CASSQGYAGAFNYGYTF; V gene: TRBV4-3
CDR3 protein: CASSSPQHNRDRYYEQYF; V gene: TRBV7-2
CDR3 protein: CASSTGRNAYEQYF; V gene: TRBV18
CDR3 protein: CASSSARVPSDRASYNEQFF; V gene: TRBV6-6
CDR3 protein: CASSLDGTTGQPQHF; V gene: TRBV7-8
CDR3 protein: CASSFGSSRAETQYF; V gene: TRBV5-8
CDR3 protein: CASRLSGTGGFTDTQYF; V gene: TRBV6-6
CDR3 protein: CASSDRGGPFETQYF; V gene: TRBV6-1
CDR3 protein: CSSRDTRNYGYTF; V gene: TRBV29-1
CDR3 protein: CASSRLGETQYF; V gene: TRBV18
CDR3 protein: CASGSDPRGQPQHF; V gene: TRBV12-5
CDR3 protein: CASSFRDGGTEAFF; V gene: TRBV7-2
CDR3 protein: CASSFGTPRDGANVLTF; V gene: TRBV27
CDR3 protein: CASMSIPGNEQFF; V gene: TRBV11-2
CDR3 protein: CASSLAGTGTRGMNTEAFF; V gene: TRBV5-1
CDR3 protein: CASRTEPGRTNEKLFF; V gene: TRBV19
CDR3 protein: CASSTYYGEQYF; V gene: TRBV19
CDR3 protein: CASSPRPPKVEGTSNGYTF; V gene: TRBV7-2
CDR3 protein: CASSQTVNTEAFF; V gene: TRBV6-4
CDR3 protein: CASSSTTGEGTEAFF; V gene: TRBV6-2/TRBV6-3
CDR3 protein: CASGVRTDTQYF; V gene: TRBV12-3/TRBV12-4
CDR3 protein: CASSATLAENTGELFF; V gene: TRBV5-1
CDR3 protein: CSGFDLSGEQYF; V gene: TRBV20-1
CDR3 protein: CSALLLAGADNEQFF; V gene: TRBV20-1
CDR3 protein: CASSDGRGWEETQYF; V gene: TRBV9
CDR3 protein: CSARKPGDFAKNIQYF; V gene: TRBV20-1
CDR3 protein: CASSLAPAGASYF; V gene: TRBV7-6
CDR3 protein: CASSDTPPGLGTTEAFF; V gene: TRBV2
CDR3 protein: CASRATGPLSGANVLTF; V gene: TRBV6-1
CDR3 protein: CASSFVGASLMNTEAFF; V gene: TRBV12-3/TRBV12-4
CDR3 protein: CSARDPGTGKETQYF; V gene: TRBV20-1
CDR3 protein: CASSVSDSVYQETQYF; V gene: TRBV2
CDR3 protein: CASRSGTSYEQYF; V gene: TRBV7-9
CDR3 protein: CSAVIYEQFF; V gene: TRBV29-1
CDR3 protein: CASREDLSSYNEQFF; V gene: TRBV4-3
CDR3 protein: CASGGRGNTEAFF; V gene: TRBV18
CDR3 protein: CSAPQGPHNEQFF; V gene: TRBV20-1
CDR3 protein: CASSTTSGGLGDTQYF; V gene: TRBV5-6
CDR3 protein: CASSSLAGGQETQYF; V gene: TRBV7-3
CDR3 protein: CASSPRATGTTDTQYF; V gene: TRBV7-6
CDR3 protein: CASSFTGLNTEAFF; V gene: TRBV12-3/TRBV12-4
CDR3 protein: CASRGESGVPSYNEQFF; V gene: TRBV7-2
CDR3 protein: CASSYEGTPRFEQYF; V gene: TRBV6-6
CDR3 protein: CASSADRLDSPLHF; V gene: TRBV2